This entry lists 9 T cell receptor beta chains sequenced from one sample in a study of radiotherapy plus CTLA-4 blockade in lung cancer. Profiling relied on immunoSEQ multiplex PCR, and the TCRdb table lists in-frame clones only, not all of them. The sample yields fewer than 75,000 clones, roughly 84% seen once. The sequencing here drew on peripheral blood, taken from a patient treated with radiotherapy plus ipilimumab. The receptors here all came from a human donor with non-small cell lung cancer that progressed on radiotherapy plus ipilimumab.

The chain recombines TRBV4-1 with TRBJ2-7, with TRBD2 as a possible D gene (7 bases). Germline V lookup: CDR1 MGHRA, CDR2 YSYEKL. The CDR3 extends over 14 amino acids. V was shortened by 1 base and J by 6 bases, with 13 bases between the two germline ends. The CDR3 loop is CASSQAEGGVEQYF. CDR3 bases: TGCGCCAGCAGCCAAGCTGAAGGGGGGGTCGAGCAGTACTTC.

This sequence joins TRBV19 and TRBJ2-3, with D perhaps TRBD1 or TRBD2 (6 bases each). V was shortened by 1 base and J by 9 bases, with 8 bases between the two germline ends. The CDR3 is 12 amino acids. CDR1 is LNHDA, CDR2 SQIVND, per germline (reference sequence). The CDR3 reads CASSIGGGTQYF. As DNA, the CDR3 is TGTGCCAGTAGTATAGGAGGGGGGACGCAGTATTTT.

This chain links TRBV7-6 with TRBJ1-6; 9 nucleotides line up with TRBD1. V was clipped by 5 bases and J by 9 bases; unmatched bases: 8. Germline values: CDR1 SGHVS, CDR2 FNYEAQ. CDR3 size: 15 residues. In DNA form, the CDR3 reads TGTGCCAGCAGCCTAACAGGGGGCCGTGGTTCACCCCTCCACTTT. Encoded protein: CASSLTGGRGSPLHF.

The chain carries TRBV11-3 and TRBJ2-7; D possibly corresponds to TRBD1 (5 bases). This CDR3 comprises 14 residues. V was trimmed by 1 base and J by 1 base, leaving 8 bases between them. Germline V gene sequence: CDR1 SGHNT, CDR2 YENEEA. CDR3 DNA: TGTGCCAGCAGCTTAGGGCCAGGGTCCTACGAGCAGTACTTC. The encoded protein is CASSLGPGSYEQYF. The full variable domain, its missing parts supplied by reference TRBV11-3 and TRBJ2-7, is EAGVVQSPRYKIIEKKQPVAFWCNPISGHNTLYWYLQNLGQGPELLIRYENEEAVDDSQLPKDRFSAERLKGVDSTLKIQPAELGDSAVYLCASSLGPGSYEQYFGPGTRLTVT.

This chain links TRBV7-2 with TRBJ2-3; no definite D call. The CDR3 is 15 amino acids. The V gene lost 7 bases and the J gene lost 3 bases, with 17 bases spanning the gap. Germline loops: CDR1 SGHTA, CDR2 FQGNSA. CDR3 sequence (DNA): TGTGCCAGCACTCGACGGGCCTCTGGGACAGATACGCAGTATTTT. Amino acid sequence: CASTRRASGTDTQYF.

This chain connects TRBV5-8 to TRBJ2-7; D remains unclear. This CDR3 region has 16 residues. Germline V gene lookup returns CDR1 SGHTS and CDR2 YDEGEE. With 2 bases removed from V and 6 bases from J, the gap between germline ends came to 21 bases. CDR3 nucleotide sequence: TGTGCCAGCAGCTTACGCAGACCTACATCATCGGGCGAGCAGTACGTC. Translating it yields CASSLRRPTSSGEQYV.

Comment on this clone: The sample holds other DNA sequences that translate to the same CDR3. This rearrangement joins TRBV5-1 to TRBJ2-5; 7 nucleotides match TRBD1. This CDR3 region has 15 residues. Germline assignment: CDR1 SGHRS and CDR2 YFSETQ. Unmatched junction bases numbered 5, after V lost 0 bases and J lost 3 bases. CDR3 nucleotides: TGCGCCAGCAGCTTGGCCGGGACAGAAAAAGAGACCCAGTACTTC. It is translated as CASSLAGTEKETQYF.

The chain has TRBV30 and TRBJ2-1, with D unclear. Per the germline V gene, CDR1 is GTSNPN and CDR2 is SVGIG (reference sequence). The CDR3 runs 12 residues. Trimming removed 2 bases from V and 4 bases from J, with 6 bases in between. CDR3 DNA: TGTGCCTGGAGTAGGGTATACAATGAGCAGTTCTTC. Translation gives CAWSRVYNEQFF.

V and J are TRBV6-1 and TRBJ2-7, with D possibly TRBD2 on 5 matching bases. The CDR3 has 12 residues. Germline V gives CDR1 MNHNS, CDR2 SASEGT. The germline V and J ends were trimmed by 2 bases and 8 bases, with 10 bases remaining between them. CDR3 bases: TGTGCCAGCAGTGAAACGGGGTCGCAGCAGTACGTC. It yields the protein CASSETGSQQYV.